The clone carrying this T cell receptor (beta chain) was seen many times. The entry originates in a study of regulatory T cells in long-lasting Graves disease. The time point is: newly diagnosed GD, antithyroid drugs for less than 3 months. There was RNA extracted from PBMCs, and the TCR library was made from it. Library construction for TCR beta used iRepertoire HTBI primers and Arm-PCR of CDR3 regions. One entry per CDR3 protein, called by TCRdb with MiXCR from the multiplex PCR reads. Of about 320,000 distinct CDR3 sequences in the sample, 15% to 20% were seen once. This CDR3 has 15 residues. Germline values: CDR1 MNHNS, CDR2 SASEGT. V lost 7 bases and J lost 3, with 16 bases in between.

This sequence originates from a female donor with Graves disease. The rearrangement links TRBV6-1 to TRBJ1-5; possibly TRBD1 for D (6 bases). Sequenced material: peripheral blood mononuclear cells (PBMCs), taken at new diagnosis, from a patient treated with antithyroid drugs. For the CDR3, the DNA is TGTGCCAGCACCGCCAGGGGACAAGACAATCAGCCCCAGCATTTT. Its protein product is CASTARGQDNQPQHF.